This entry is about one TCR beta chain. These data are taken from a study of blood T cell repertoires in COVID-19. Across the study: Collection of acute and convalescent COVID-19 samples took place in the United States, Italy and Spain. PBMCs, B-cell-depleted T cells, or T cells provided the cDNA or gDNA that made up the material.

The authors' processing: Amplified reference gene primers provided the basis for estimating nucleated cell counts. Using immunoSEQ multiplex PCR, the repertoire was profiled, and TCRdb retains in-frame clones only, with some absent. From that table come the V and J calls and clone size; the DNA was used to work out D and trimming. This table has over 200,000 clones, 88% appearing once. Sequencing input: peripheral blood. This TCR came from an older woman with acute or convalescent COVID-19.

The CDR3 DNA follows: TGCAGCGCGAAGGGCGGACTAGCGGGAAGGGATGAGCAGTTCTTC. Amino acids: CSAKGGLAGRDEQFF. The V call is TRBV29-1, the J call TRBJ2-1; 12 bases map to TRBD2. Per germline, CDR1 SQVTM and CDR2 ANQGSEA. The CDR3 is 15 amino acids. V dropped 7 bases and J dropped 8; count of bases not matched to a gene: 12.